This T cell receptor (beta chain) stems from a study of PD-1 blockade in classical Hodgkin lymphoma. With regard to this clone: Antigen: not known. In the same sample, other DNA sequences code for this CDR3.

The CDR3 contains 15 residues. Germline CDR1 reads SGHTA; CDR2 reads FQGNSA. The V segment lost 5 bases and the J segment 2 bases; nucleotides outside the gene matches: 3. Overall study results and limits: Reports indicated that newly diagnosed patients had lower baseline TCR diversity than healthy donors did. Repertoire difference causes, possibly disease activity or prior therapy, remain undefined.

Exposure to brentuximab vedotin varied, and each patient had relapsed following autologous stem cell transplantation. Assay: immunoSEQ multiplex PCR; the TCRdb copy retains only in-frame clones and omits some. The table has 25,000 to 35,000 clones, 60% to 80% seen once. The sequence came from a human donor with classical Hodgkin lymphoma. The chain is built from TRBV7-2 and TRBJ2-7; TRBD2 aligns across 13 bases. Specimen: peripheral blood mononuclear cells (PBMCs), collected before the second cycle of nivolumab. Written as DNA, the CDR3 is TGTGCCAGCAGCACACTAGCGGGAGGGCCCTACGAGCAGTACTTC. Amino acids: CASSTLAGGPYEQYF.